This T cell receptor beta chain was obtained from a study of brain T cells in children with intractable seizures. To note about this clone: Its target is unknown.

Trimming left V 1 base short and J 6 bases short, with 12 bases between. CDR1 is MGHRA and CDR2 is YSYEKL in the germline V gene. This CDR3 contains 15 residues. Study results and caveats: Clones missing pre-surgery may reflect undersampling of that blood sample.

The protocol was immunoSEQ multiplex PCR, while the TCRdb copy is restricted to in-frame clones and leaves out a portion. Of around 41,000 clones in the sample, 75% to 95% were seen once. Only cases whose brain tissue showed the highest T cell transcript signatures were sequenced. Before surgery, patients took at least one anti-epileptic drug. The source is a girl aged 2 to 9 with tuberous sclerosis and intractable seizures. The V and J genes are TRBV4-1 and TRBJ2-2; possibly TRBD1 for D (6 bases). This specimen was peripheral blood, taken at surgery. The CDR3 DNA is TGCGCCAGCAGCCAAGGCAGGGGCGGAGCCGGGGAGCTGTTTTTT. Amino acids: CASSQGRGGAGELFF.